This T cell receptor (beta chain) was profiled in a study of T cell changes during pregnancy in multiple sclerosis. There are 12 residues in the CDR3. V was cut by 4 bases and J by 5 bases, with 8 bases left in between. The germline V gene encodes CDR1 MNHEY and CDR2 SVGAGI. Clones were sequenced by immunoSEQ multiplex PCR, and TCRdb holds only the in-frame ones, with some missing. Here the sample spans under 120,000 clones, approximately 91% being singletons. Sequenced here: peripheral blood, sampled after pregnancy. This clonotype originated in a female donor with multiple sclerosis, enrolled in a pregnancy study. The chain combines TRBV6-5 with TRBJ1-2, with unresolved D. The CDR3 nucleotides are TGTGCCAGCAGTTCGAACTCGTATGGCTACACCTTC. Protein sequence: CASSSNSYGYTF.